The T cell receptor beta chain described here comes from a study of a mutant IDH1 vaccine in newly diagnosed glioma. Stated time point: baseline, week 1 (first vaccination visit). As to treatment: pre-vaccination baseline after standard-of-care therapy. V was clipped by 4 bases and J by 1 base; unmatched bases: 3. Germline CDR1 GTSNPN, CDR2 SVGIG (reference sequence). The CDR3 runs to 14 residues. Produced via immunoSEQ multiplex PCR; TCRdb's table is partial and in-frame only. The table records tens of thousands of clones, 83% of them present only once. The clonotype originates from a woman between 50 and 59 years old with glioma. Sequenced here: PBMCs, sampled from a glioma patient treated with radiotherapy, temozolomide or both. The chain links TRBV30 to TRBJ2-2; 7 bases fit TRBD1. CDR3 loop: CAWTTGVNTGELFF. As DNA, the CDR3 is TGTGCCTGGACAACAGGGGTGAACACCGGGGAGCTGTTTTTT.